The subject of this entry is one T cell receptor (beta chain). The primer mix had 60 Vbeta and 13 Jbeta primers. Data came from immunoSEQ multiplex PCR; TCRdb stores just in-frame clones and leaves some out. The sample data list over 30,000 clones. CDR1 and CDR2 (germline): SEHNR, FQNEAQ (reference sequence). The CDR3 runs 17 residues. Trimming removed 3 bases from V and 9 bases from J, with 24 bases in between. These data are taken from a study of cytomegalovirus exposure and HLA in healthy donors. The rearrangement links TRBV7-9 to TRBJ2-1, with D perhaps matching TRBD2 (6 bases). This TCR derives from a man in his forties in good health and CMV-seronegative. Material for sequencing was PBMCs. The CDR3 sequence: CASSFSRTPRGGGEQFF. The CDR3 DNA reads TGTGCCAGCAGCTTTTCTCGGACCCCACGGGGAGGCGGTGAGCAGTTCTTC.